This is a list of T cell receptor beta chains from one sample in a study of blood T cell repertoires in COVID-19. Repertoires were generated with immunoSEQ multiplex PCR, while TCRdb's copy carries only in-frame clones and drops some. This sample has about 120,000 clones, with about 87% found just once. Sequencing was carried out using peripheral blood. These receptors were collected from a woman aged 45-65 years with acute or convalescent COVID-19. Each CDR3 is given with its conserved first and last residue. The D gene is left open where the match is weak. Size is stated for part of the rows, as once, few or many counts, or as a class when the clone is expanded.

v_gene: TRBV30
j_gene: TRBJ2-7
d_gene: NA
abundance: NA
CDR3nt: TGTGCCTGGAGTCAGGGGTCATACGAGCAGTACTTC
CDR3aa: CAWSQGSYEQYF

v_gene: TRBV10-3
j_gene: TRBJ2-6
d_gene: NA
abundance: NA
CDR3nt: TGTGCCATCAGGCGACAGATTTCCTCTGGGGCCAACGTCCTGACTTTC
CDR3aa: CAIRRQISSGANVLTF

v_gene: TRBV10-3
j_gene: TRBJ2-7
d_gene: NA
abundance: NA
CDR3nt: TGTGCCATCAGTGGGCAGGTAGACTACGAGCAGTACTTC
CDR3aa: CAISGQVDYEQYF

v_gene: TRBV25-1
j_gene: TRBJ1-1
d_gene: NA
abundance: NA
CDR3nt: TGTGCCAGCAGTGAATACGCCGGGGGTACTGAAGCTTTCTTT
CDR3aa: CASSEYAGGTEAFF

v_gene: TRBV18
j_gene: TRBJ1-4
d_gene: NA
abundance: NA
CDR3nt: TGTGCCAGCTCACCACCGGGGCAGGGGAATGAAAAACTGTTTTTT
CDR3aa: CASSPPGQGNEKLFF

v_gene: TRBV11-2
j_gene: TRBJ2-1
d_gene: NA
abundance: NA
CDR3nt: TGTGCCAGCAGCTTGGAGGACGGGACTTTCAATGAGCAGTTCTTC
CDR3aa: CASSLEDGTFNEQFF

v_gene: TRBV30
j_gene: TRBJ2-1
d_gene: TRBD1
abundance: NA
CDR3nt: TGTGCCTGGAGCTGGGGACAGGGAAGGCATGAGCAGTTCTTC
CDR3aa: CAWSWGQGRHEQFF

v_gene: TRBV5-5
j_gene: TRBJ1-5
d_gene: NA
abundance: NA
CDR3nt: TGTGCCAGCAGCTTGGAGGCAGGGCATCAGCCCCAGCATTTT
CDR3aa: CASSLEAGHQPQHF

v_gene: TRBV15
j_gene: TRBJ1-1
d_gene: NA
abundance: NA
CDR3nt: TGTGCCACCAGCAGAGATGGCGGGACTGAAGCTTTCTTT
CDR3aa: CATSRDGGTEAFF

v_gene: TRBV24-1
j_gene: TRBJ2-6
d_gene: TRBD1
abundance: NA
CDR3nt: TGTGCCACCAGTGACCCTGACAGGGCCGGGGCCAACGTCCTGACTTTC
CDR3aa: CATSDPDRAGANVLTF

v_gene: TRBV6-5
j_gene: TRBJ2-2
d_gene: NA
abundance: NA
CDR3nt: TGTGCCAGCAAGGGGAGGACCACCGGGGAGCTGTTTTTT
CDR3aa: CASKGRTTGELFF

v_gene: TRBV19
j_gene: TRBJ1-5
d_gene: NA
abundance: few
CDR3nt: TGTGCCAGTAGTATAGATCAGCCGGGGAGCAATCAGCCCCAGCATTTT
CDR3aa: CASSIDQPGSNQPQHF

v_gene: TRBV5-1
j_gene: TRBJ1-5
d_gene: NA
abundance: NA
CDR3nt: TGCGCCAGCAGTGGGGGGGCCGACCAGCCCCAGCATTTT
CDR3aa: CASSGGADQPQHF

v_gene: TRBV30
j_gene: TRBJ2-7
d_gene: NA
abundance: NA
CDR3nt: TGTGCCTGGGCAACAGGGTCGGGCTCCTACGAGCAGTACTTC
CDR3aa: CAWATGSGSYEQYF

v_gene: TRBV7-2
j_gene: TRBJ2-1
d_gene: TRBD2
abundance: NA
CDR3nt: TGTGCCAGCACCTCCTGGCGGGGGGGCCGAGGAAACAATGAGCAGTTCTTC
CDR3aa: CASTSWRGGRGNNEQFF

v_gene: TRBV6-5
j_gene: TRBJ2-7
d_gene: TRBD1
abundance: NA
CDR3nt: TGTGCCAGCAGTCTAGGACAGGGGACCCCCTACGAGCAGTACTTC
CDR3aa: CASSLGQGTPYEQYF

v_gene: TRBV14
j_gene: TRBJ2-4
d_gene: NA
abundance: NA
CDR3nt: TGTGCCAGCAGCCAAGATCTTGGGGGGATTAGCATTCAGTACTTC
CDR3aa: CASSQDLGGISIQYF

v_gene: TRBV12-3/TRBV12-4
j_gene: TRBJ1-1
d_gene: NA
abundance: NA
CDR3nt: TGTGCCAGCAGGGGCAGGGGTCAAGCTTTCTTT
CDR3aa: CASRGRGQAFF

v_gene: TRBV2
j_gene: TRBJ1-5
d_gene: TRBD1
abundance: NA
CDR3nt: TGTGCCAGCAGTCAAGACAGGGGTGGTCAGCCCCAGCATTTT
CDR3aa: CASSQDRGGQPQHF

v_gene: TRBV25-1
j_gene: TRBJ2-5
d_gene: NA
abundance: NA
CDR3nt: TGTGCCAGCAGTGAAGGGCAGCCTCTCCAAGAGACCCAGTACTTC
CDR3aa: CASSEGQPLQETQYF

v_gene: TRBV12-3/TRBV12-4
j_gene: TRBJ1-1
d_gene: NA
abundance: NA
CDR3nt: TGTGCCAGCAGTTTCCAGGATAACACTGAAGCTTTCTTT
CDR3aa: CASSFQDNTEAFF

v_gene: TRBV7-9
j_gene: TRBJ1-1
d_gene: NA
abundance: NA
CDR3nt: TGTGCCAGCAGCTTTTCTGCTGAAGCTTTCTTT
CDR3aa: CASSFSAEAFF

v_gene: TRBV7-2
j_gene: TRBJ1-6
d_gene: TRBD1
abundance: NA
CDR3nt: TGTGCCAGCAGCCCAGCGACAGGGAAGAATTCACCCCTCCACTTT
CDR3aa: CASSPATGKNSPLHF

v_gene: TRBV24-1
j_gene: TRBJ2-1
d_gene: TRBD2
abundance: NA
CDR3nt: TGTGCCACCAGCGACCACACCCAGGGGACTAGCGGGGGCTCCTACAATGAGCAGTTCTTC
CDR3aa: CATSDHTQGTSGGSYNEQFF

v_gene: TRBV11-3
j_gene: TRBJ1-1
d_gene: NA
abundance: NA
CDR3nt: TGTGCCAGCAGCTTAGATGGCCCCCCGAACACTGAAGCTTTCTTT
CDR3aa: CASSLDGPPNTEAFF

v_gene: TRBV30
j_gene: TRBJ2-7
d_gene: NA
abundance: NA
CDR3nt: TGTGCCTGGAGTGTATTCAAAGCAGCGACCCCCTACGAGCAGTACTTC
CDR3aa: CAWSVFKAATPYEQYF

v_gene: TRBV6-4
j_gene: TRBJ1-1
d_gene: TRBD1
abundance: NA
CDR3nt: TGTGCCAGCAGTGACTCTCAGGACAGGGCGGGCACTGAAGCTTTCTTT
CDR3aa: CASSDSQDRAGTEAFF

v_gene: TRBV5-1
j_gene: TRBJ2-7
d_gene: NA
abundance: NA
CDR3nt: TGCGCCAGCAGGGGACAAGCATACGAGCAGTACTTC
CDR3aa: CASRGQAYEQYF

v_gene: TRBV30
j_gene: TRBJ1-1
d_gene: TRBD1
abundance: NA
CDR3nt: TGTGCCTGGAGTGGGACAGGGGGCACTGAAGCTTTCTTT
CDR3aa: CAWSGTGGTEAFF

v_gene: TRBV28
j_gene: TRBJ1-2
d_gene: NA
abundance: NA
CDR3nt: TGTGCCAGCCTACCACCTTTAGGGGGTGGGTATGGCTACACCTTC
CDR3aa: CASLPPLGGGYGYTF